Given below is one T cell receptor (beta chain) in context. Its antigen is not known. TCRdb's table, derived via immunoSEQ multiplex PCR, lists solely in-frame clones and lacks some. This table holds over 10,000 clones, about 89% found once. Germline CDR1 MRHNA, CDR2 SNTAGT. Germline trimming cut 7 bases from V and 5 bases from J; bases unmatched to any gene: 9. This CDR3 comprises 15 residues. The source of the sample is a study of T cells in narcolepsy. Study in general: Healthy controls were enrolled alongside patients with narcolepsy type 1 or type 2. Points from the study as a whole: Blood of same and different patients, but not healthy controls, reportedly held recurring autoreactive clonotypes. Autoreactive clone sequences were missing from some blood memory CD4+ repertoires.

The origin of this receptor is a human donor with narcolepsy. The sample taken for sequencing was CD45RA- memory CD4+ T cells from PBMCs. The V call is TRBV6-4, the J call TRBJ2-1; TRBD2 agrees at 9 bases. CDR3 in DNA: TGTGCCAGCAAAATGTCTAGCGGGACCCACAATGAGCAGTTCTTC. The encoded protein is CASKMSSGTHNEQFF.